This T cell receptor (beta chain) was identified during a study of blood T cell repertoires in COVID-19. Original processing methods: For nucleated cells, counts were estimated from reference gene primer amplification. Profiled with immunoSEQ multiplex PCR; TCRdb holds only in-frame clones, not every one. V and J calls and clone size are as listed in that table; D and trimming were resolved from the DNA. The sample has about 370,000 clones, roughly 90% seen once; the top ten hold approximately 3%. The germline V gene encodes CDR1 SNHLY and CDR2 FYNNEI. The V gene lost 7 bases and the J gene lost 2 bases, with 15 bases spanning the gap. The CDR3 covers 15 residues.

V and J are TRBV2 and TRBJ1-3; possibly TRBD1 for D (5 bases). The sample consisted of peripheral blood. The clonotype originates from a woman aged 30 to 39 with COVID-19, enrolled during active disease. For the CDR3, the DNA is TGTGCCAGCATCAGGGCAGAGGATGCTGGAAACACCATATATTTT. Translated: CASIRAEDAGNTIYF.